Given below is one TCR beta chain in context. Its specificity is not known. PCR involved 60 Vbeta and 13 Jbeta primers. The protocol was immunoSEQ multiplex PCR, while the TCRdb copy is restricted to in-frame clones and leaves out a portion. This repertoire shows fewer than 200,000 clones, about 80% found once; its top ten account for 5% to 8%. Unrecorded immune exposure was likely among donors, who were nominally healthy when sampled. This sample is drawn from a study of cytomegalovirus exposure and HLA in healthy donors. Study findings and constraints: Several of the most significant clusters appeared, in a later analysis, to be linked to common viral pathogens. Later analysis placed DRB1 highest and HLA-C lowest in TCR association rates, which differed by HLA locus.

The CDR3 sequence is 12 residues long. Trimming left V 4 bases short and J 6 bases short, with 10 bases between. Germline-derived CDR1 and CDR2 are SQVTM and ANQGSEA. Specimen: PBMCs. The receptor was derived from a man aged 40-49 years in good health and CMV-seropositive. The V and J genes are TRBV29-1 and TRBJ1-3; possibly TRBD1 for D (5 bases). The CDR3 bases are TGCAGCGTTGGGCAGGGTGCAAACACCATATATTTT. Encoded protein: CSVGQGANTIYF. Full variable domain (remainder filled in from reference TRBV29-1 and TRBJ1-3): SAVISQKPSRDICQRGTSLTIQCQVDSQVTMMFWYRQQPGQSLTLIATANQGSEATYESGFVIDKFPISRPNLTFSTLTVSNMSPEDSSIYLCSVGQGANTIYFGEGSWLTVV.